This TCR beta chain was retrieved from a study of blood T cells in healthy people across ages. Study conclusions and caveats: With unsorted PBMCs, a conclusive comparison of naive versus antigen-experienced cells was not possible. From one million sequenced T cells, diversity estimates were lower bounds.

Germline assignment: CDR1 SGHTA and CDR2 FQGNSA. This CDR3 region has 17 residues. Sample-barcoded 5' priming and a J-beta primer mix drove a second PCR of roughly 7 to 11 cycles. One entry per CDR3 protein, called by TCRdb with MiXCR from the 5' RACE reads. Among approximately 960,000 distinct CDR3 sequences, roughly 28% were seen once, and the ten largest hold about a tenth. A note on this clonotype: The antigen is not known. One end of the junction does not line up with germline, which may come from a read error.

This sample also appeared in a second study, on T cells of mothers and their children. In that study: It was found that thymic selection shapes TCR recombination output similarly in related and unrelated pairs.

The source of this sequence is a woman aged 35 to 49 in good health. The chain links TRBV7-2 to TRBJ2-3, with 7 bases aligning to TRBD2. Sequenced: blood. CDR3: CASSSWGGGTRTDMQYF. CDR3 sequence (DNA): TGTGCCAGCAGCTCCTGGGGGGGAGGGACCCGCACAGATATGCAGTATTTT.